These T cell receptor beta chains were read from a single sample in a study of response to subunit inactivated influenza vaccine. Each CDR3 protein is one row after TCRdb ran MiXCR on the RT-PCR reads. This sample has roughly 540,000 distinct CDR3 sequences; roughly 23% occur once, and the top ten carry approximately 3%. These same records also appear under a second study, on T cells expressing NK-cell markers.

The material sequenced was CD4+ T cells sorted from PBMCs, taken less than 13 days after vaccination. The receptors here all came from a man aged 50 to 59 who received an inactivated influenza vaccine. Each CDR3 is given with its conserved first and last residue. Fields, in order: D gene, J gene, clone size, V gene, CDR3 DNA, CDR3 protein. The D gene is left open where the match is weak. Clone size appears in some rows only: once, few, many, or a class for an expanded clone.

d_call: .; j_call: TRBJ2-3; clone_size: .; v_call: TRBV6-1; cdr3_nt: TGTGCCAGCAGTCTAGGAGGCGGGGTGGTAGATACGCAGTATTTT; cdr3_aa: CASSLGGGVVDTQYF
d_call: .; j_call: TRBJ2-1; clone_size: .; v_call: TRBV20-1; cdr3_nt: TGCAGTGCAAACCTGGGCGGGAATGGGTACAATGAGCAGTTCTTC; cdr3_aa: CSANLGGNGYNEQFF
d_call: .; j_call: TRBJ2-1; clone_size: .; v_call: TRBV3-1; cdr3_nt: TGTGCCAGCAGCCATTCAGCGCTCGAGCAGTTCTTC; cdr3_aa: CASSHSALEQFF
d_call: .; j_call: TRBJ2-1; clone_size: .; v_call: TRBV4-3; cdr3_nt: TGCGCCAGCAGCCAAGAAGGGGAGAACTCCTACAATGAGCAGTTCTTC; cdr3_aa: CASSQEGENSYNEQFF
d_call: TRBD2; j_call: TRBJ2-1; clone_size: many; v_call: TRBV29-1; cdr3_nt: TGCAGCGTTGAAAGACTAGCCCTCTTACTTTACAATGAGCAGTTCTTC; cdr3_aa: CSVERLALLLYNEQFF
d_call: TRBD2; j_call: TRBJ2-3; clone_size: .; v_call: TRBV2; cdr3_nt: TGTGCCTTCTGTTCTCCCGGACTAGCGGAAAAATCCACAGATACGCAGTATTTT; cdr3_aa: CAFCSPGLAEKSTDTQYF
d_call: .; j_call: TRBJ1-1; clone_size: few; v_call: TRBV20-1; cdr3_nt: TGCAGTGCTAGAAAGGCGGTCCCGGGCCGGGCTGAAGCTTTCTTT; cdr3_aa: CSARKAVPGRAEAFF
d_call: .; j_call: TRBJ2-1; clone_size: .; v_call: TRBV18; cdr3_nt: TGTGCCAGCTCACCGATGACCCACTCCTACAATGAGCAGTTCTTC; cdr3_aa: CASSPMTHSYNEQFF
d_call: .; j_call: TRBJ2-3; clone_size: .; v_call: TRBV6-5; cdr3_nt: TGTGCCAGCAGTTGGGGCGGATACACAGATACGCAGTATTTT; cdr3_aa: CASSWGGYTDTQYF
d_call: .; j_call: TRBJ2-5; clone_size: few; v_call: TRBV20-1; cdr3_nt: TGCAGTGCTAGAGATTCGCAGGACAGTCAAGAGACCCAGTACTTC; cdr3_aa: CSARDSQDSQETQYF
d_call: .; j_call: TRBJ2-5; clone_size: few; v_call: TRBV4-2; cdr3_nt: TGTGCCAGCAGCCAAGGTCGTGGGAGAGAGACCCAGTACTTC; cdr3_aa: CASSQGRGRETQYF
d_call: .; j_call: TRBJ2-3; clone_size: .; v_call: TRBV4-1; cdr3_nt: TGCGCCAGCAGCCAAGAAGGGCGGGCAGGCACAGATACGCAGTATTTT; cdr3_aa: CASSQEGRAGTDTQYF
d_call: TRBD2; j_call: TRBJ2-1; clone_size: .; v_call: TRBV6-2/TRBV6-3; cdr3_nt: TGTGCCAGCAGTTGGCCCCGGACTAGCGCGTTGAGCTCCTACAATGAGCAGTTCTTC; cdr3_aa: CASSWPRTSALSSYNEQFF
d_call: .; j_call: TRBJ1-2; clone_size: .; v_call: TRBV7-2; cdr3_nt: TGTGCCAGCAGTTTTACCGGGGGCTTTAACTATGGCTACACCTTC; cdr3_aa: CASSFTGGFNYGYTF
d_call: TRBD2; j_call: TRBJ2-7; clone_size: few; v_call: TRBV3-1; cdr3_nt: TGTGCCAGCAGCCAGGCGCTACGACTAGCGGGAGAGCAGTACTTC; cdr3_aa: CASSQALRLAGEQYF
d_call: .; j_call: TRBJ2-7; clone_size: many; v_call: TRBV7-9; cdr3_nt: TGTGCCAGCAGCTTAGACGTCCGCTCCTACGAGCAGTACTTC; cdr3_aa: CASSLDVRSYEQYF
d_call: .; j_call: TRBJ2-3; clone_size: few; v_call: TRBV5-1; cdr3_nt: TGCGCCAGCAGCCAACCGGTGGGCCACACAGATACGCAGTATTTT; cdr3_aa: CASSQPVGHTDTQYF
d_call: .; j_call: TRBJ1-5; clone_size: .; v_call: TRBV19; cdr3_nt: TGTGCCAGTAGACCCATCACACGGGGGGCCCCCACAGCGCCCCAGCATTTT; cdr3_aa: CASRPITRGAPTAPQHF
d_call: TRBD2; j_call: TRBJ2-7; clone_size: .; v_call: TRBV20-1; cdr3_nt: TGCAGTGCTAGAGATCAAGCAGCGGGAGCGGACGAGCAGTACTTC; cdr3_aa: CSARDQAAGADEQYF
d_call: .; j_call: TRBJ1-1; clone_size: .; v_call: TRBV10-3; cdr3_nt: TGTGCCATCAGTGACAGTCCGGGCACTGAAGCTTTCTTT; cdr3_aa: CAISDSPGTEAFF
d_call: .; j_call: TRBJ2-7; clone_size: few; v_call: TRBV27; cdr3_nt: TGTGCCAGCACTTCCTTGGGGGCTAGCGCAACCTACGAGCAGTACTTC; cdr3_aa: CASTSLGASATYEQYF
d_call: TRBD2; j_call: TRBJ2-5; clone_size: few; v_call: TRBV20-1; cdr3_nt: TGCAGTGCTAGACCAATTAGCGGGAGGACCCAAGAGACCCAGTACTTC; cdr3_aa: CSARPISGRTQETQYF
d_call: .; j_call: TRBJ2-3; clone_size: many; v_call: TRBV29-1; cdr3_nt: TGCAGCGTTGATTTCGGTTTTGATACGCAGTATTTT; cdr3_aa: CSVDFGFDTQYF
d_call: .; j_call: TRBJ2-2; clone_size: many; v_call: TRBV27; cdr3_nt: TGTGCCAGCAGTCACAGAGGTCAGAGGGGGGAGCTGTTTTTT; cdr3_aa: CASSHRGQRGELFF
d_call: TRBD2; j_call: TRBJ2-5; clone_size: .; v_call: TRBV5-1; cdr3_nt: TGCGCCAGCAGCCTCGGGACTAGCACAGAGACCCAGTACTTC; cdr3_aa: CASSLGTSTETQYF
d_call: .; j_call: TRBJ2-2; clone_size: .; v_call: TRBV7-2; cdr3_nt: TGTGCCAGCAGCTTAGAAGGAAGGAGCCTCGGGGAGCTGTTTTTT; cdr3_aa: CASSLEGRSLGELFF
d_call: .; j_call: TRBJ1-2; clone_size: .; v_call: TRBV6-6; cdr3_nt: TGTGCCAGCAGTTACGGGGGCCGCTATGGCTACACCTTC; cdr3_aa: CASSYGGRYGYTF
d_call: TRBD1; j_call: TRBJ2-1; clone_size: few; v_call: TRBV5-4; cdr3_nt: TGTGCCAGCAGCTTACAGGGGGCCTTGGGGGAGCAGTTCTTC; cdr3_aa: CASSLQGALGEQFF
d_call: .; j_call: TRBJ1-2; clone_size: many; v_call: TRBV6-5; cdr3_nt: TGTGCCAGCAGTTTCAACCGAGGGGCCTATGGCTACACCTTC; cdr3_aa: CASSFNRGAYGYTF
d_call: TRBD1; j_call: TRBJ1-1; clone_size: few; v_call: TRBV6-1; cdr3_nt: TGTGCCAGCAGTACCAGACAGGGTTCAGGGACTGAAGCTTTCTTT; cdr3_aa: CASSTRQGSGTEAFF
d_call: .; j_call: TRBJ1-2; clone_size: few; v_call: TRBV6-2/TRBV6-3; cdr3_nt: TGTGCCAGCAGTAACCTCCGGAGGGCTGGAGGCTACACCTTC; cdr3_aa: CASSNLRRAGGYTF
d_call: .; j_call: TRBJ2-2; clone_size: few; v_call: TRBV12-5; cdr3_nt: TGTGCTAGTGCCTTGTCGGTGCCCGGGGAGCTGTTTTTT; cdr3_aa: CASALSVPGELFF
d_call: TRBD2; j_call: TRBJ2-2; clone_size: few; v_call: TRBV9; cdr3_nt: TGTGCCAGCAGCGTAGGAGCGGGAGTAGTGGCCGGGGAGCTGTTTTTT; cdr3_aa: CASSVGAGVVAGELFF
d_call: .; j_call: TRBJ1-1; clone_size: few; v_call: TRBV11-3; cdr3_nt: TGTGCCAGCAGCTTAAACACGAACACTGAAGCTTTCTTT; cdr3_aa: CASSLNTNTEAFF
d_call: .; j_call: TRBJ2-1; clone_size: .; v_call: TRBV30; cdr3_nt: TGTGCCTGGAGCCCCCTGGGGGCTGAGCAGTTCTTC; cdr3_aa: CAWSPLGAEQFF
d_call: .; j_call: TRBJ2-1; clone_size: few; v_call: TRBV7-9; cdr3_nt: TGTGCCAGCAGCTATAACTACAATGAGCAGTTCTTC; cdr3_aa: CASSYNYNEQFF
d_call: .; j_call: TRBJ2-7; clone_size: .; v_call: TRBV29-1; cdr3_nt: TGCAGCGTTGTTAGGGGGTTATCCTACGAGCAGTACTTC; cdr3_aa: CSVVRGLSYEQYF
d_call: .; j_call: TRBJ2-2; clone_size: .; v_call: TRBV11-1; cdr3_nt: TGTGCCAGCAGCGACCCGGGACAGAACACCGGGGAGCTGTTTTTT; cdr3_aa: CASSDPGQNTGELFF
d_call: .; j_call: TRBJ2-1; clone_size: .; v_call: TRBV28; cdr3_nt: TGTGCCAGCAGTCCCCAAATAATCGGCGGGGCGGGTAGAGAGCAGTTCTTC; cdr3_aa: CASSPQIIGGAGREQFF
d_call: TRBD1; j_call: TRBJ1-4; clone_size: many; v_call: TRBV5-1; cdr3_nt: TGCGCCAGCAGCCAAGACGTCGACAGGGGAGCCGAAAAACTGTTTTTT; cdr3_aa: CASSQDVDRGAEKLFF
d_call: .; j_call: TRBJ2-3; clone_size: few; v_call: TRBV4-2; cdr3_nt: TGTGCCAGCAGCCAAGATGGAGCAGGGGCAGATACGCAGTATTTT; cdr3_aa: CASSQDGAGADTQYF
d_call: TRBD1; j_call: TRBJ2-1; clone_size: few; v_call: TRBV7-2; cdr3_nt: TGTGCCAGCAGCCCAACAGGGGGGAGGTGGGATGAGCAGTTCTTC; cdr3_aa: CASSPTGGRWDEQFF
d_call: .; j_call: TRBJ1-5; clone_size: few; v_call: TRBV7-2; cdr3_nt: TGTGCCAGCAGCTTGGGGTTGAGTCAGCCCCAGCATTTT; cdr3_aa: CASSLGLSQPQHF
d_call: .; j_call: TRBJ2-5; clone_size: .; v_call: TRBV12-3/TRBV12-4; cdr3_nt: TGTGCCAGCAGTAGAAGACAGGAGGGGACCCAGTACTTC; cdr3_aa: CASSRRQEGTQYF
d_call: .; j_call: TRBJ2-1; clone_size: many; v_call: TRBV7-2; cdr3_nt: TGTGCCAGCAGCTTCGGTACGGGAGTCGGTAAGCAGTTCTTC; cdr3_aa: CASSFGTGVGKQFF
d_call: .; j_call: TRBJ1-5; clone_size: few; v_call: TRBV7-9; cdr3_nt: TGTGCCAGCAGCTTAATTAATCAGCCCCAGCATTTT; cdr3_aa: CASSLINQPQHF
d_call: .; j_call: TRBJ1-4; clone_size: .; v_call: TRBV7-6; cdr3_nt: TGTGCCAGCAGCCGAAACGCCGGGGTTCGGGAAAAACTGTTTTTT; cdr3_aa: CASSRNAGVREKLFF
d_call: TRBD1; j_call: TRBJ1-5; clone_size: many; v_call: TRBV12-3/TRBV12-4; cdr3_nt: TGTGCCAGCAGCTCCTCGGACAGGGTCAATCAGCCCCAGCATTTT; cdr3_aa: CASSSSDRVNQPQHF